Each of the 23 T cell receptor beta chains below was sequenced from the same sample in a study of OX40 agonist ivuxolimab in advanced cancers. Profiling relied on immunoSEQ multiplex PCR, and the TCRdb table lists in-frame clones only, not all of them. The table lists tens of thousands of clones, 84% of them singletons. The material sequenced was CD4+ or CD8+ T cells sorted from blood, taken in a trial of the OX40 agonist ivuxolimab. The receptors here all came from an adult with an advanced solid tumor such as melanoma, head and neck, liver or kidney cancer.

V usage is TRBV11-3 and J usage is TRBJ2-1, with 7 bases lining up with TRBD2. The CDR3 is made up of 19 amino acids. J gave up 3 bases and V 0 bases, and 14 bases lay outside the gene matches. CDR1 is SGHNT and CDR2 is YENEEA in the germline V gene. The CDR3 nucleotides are TGTGCCAGCAGCTTAGATCCTCGAGGGGCGGGGGTTCGCTACAATGAGCAGTTCTTC. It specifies CASSLDPRGAGVRYNEQFF.

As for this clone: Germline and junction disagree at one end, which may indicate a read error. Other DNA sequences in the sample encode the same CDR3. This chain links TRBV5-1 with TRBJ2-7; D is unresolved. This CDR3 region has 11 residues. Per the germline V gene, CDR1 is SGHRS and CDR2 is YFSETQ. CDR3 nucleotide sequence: TGCGCCAGCAGTTTGGGCTACGAGCAGTACTTC. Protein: CASSLGYEQYF.

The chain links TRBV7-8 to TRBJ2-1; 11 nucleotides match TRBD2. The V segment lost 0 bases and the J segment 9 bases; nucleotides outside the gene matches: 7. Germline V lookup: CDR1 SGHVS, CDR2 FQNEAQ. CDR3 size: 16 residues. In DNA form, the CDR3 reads TGTGCCAGCAGCTTAGCTTTAGCGGGGGGGAAGAGTGAGCAGTTCTTC. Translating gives CASSLALAGGKSEQFF. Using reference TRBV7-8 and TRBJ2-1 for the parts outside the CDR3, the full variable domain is GAGVSQSPRYKVAKRGQDVALRCDPISGHVSLFWYQQALGQGPEFLTYFQNEAQLDKSGLPSDRFFAERPEGSVSTLKIQRTQQEDSAVYLCASSLALAGGKSEQFFGPGTRLTVL.

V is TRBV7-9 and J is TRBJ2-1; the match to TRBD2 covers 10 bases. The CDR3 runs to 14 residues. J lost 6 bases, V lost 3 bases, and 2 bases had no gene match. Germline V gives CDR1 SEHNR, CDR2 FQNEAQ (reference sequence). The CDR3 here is CASSLSSGSNEQFF. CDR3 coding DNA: TGTGCCAGCAGCTTGTCTAGCGGGAGCAATGAGCAGTTCTTC. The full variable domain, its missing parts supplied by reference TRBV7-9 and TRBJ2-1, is DTGVSQNPRHKITKRGQNVTFRCDPISEHNRLYWYRQTLGQGPEFLTYFQNEAQLEKSRLLSDRFSAERPKGSFSTLEIQRTEQGDSAMYLCASSLSSGSNEQFFGPGTRLTVL.

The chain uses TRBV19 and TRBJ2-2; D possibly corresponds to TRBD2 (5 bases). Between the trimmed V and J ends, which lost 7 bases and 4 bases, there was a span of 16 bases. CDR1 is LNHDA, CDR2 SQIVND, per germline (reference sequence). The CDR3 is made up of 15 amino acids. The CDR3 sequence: CASTPDGTSTGELFF. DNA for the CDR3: TGTGCCAGTACCCCGGATGGCACTAGCACCGGGGAGCTGTTTTTT.

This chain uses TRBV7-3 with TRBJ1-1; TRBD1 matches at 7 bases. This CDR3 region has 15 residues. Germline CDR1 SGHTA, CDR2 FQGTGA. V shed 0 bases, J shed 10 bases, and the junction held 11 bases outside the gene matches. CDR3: CASSLTPRDRGGAFF. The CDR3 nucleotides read TGTGCCAGCAGCTTAACGCCCAGGGACAGAGGGGGAGCTTTCTTT.

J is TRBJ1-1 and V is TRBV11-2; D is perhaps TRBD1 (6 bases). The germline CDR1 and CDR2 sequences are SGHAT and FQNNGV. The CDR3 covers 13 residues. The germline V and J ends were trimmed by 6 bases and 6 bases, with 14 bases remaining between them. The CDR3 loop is CASRRTGRAEAFF. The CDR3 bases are TGTGCCAGCAGACGAACAGGGAGGGCTGAAGCTTTCTTT.

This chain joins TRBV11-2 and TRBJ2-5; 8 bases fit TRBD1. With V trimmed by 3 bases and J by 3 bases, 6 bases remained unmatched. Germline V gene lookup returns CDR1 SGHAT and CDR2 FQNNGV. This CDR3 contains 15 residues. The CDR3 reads CASSFDRGWEETQYF. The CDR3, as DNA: TGTGCCAGCAGCTTCGACAGGGGTTGGGAAGAGACCCAGTACTTC.

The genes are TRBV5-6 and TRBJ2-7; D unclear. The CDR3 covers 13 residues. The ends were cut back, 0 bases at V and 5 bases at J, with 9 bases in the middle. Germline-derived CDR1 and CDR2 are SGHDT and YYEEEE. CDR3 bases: TGTGCCAGCAGCTTGGTCGAAGTTCACGAGCAGTACTTC. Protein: CASSLVEVHEQYF.

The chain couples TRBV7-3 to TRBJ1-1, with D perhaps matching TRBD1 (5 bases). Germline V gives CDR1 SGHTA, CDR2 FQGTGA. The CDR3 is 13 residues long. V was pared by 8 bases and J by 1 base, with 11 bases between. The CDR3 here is CASGTTGNTEAFF. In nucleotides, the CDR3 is TGTGCCAGCGGAACCACAGGGAACACTGAAGCTTTCTTT.

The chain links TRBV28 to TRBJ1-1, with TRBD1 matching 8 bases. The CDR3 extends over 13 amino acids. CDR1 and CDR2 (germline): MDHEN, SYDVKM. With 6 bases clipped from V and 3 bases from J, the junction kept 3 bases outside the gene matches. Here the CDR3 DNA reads TGTGCCAGCAGCCCGGACAGGGACACTGAAGCTTTCTTT. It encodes CASSPDRDTEAFF.

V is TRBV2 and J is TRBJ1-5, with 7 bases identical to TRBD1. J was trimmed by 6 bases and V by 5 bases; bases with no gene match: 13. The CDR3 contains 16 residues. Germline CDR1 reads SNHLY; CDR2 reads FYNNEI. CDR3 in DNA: TGTGCCAGCAGTTTGGGACAGACAACAGCGGGTCAGCCCCAGCATTTT. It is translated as CASSLGQTTAGQPQHF.

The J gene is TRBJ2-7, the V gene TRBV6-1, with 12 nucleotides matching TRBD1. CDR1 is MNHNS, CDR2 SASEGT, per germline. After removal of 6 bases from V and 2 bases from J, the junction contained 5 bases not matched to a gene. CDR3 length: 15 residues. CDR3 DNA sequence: TGTGCCAGCAGGGAGGGACAGGGGGCGCCCTACGAGCAGTACTTC. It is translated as CASREGQGAPYEQYF.

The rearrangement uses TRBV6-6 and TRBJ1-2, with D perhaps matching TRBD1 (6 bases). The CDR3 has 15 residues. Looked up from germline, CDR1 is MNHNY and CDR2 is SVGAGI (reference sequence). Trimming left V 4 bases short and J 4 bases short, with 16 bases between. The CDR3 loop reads CASSSPGQLRYGYTF. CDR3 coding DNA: TGTGCCAGCAGTTCCCCTGGACAGTTACGCTATGGCTACACCTTC.

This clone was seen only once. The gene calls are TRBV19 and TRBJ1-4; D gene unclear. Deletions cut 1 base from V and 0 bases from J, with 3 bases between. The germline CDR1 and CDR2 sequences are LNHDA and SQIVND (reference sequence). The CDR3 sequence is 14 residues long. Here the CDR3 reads CASSIGATNEKLFF. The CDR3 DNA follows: TGTGCCAGTAGTATAGGGGCAACTAATGAAAAACTGTTTTTT.

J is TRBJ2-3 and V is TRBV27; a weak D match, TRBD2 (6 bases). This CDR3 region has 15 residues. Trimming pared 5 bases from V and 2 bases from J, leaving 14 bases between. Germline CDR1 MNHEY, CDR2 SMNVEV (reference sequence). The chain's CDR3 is CASSPVGGVTDTQYF. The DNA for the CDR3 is TGTGCCAGCAGTCCCGTTGGCGGGGTCACAGATACGCAGTATTTT.

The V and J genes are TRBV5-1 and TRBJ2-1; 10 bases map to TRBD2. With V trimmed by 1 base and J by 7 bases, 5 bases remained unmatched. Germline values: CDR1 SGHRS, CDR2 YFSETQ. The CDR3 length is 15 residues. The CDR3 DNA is TGCGCCAGCAGCTTGCAGCGGGGGGGAAGAAATGAGCAGTTCTTC. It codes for CASSLQRGGRNEQFF.

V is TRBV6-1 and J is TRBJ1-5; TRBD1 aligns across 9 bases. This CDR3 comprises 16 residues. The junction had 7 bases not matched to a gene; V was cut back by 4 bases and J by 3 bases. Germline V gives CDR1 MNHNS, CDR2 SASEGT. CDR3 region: CASSVMGTGNNQPQHF. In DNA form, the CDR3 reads TGTGCCAGCAGTGTCATGGGGACAGGGAACAATCAGCCCCAGCATTTT.

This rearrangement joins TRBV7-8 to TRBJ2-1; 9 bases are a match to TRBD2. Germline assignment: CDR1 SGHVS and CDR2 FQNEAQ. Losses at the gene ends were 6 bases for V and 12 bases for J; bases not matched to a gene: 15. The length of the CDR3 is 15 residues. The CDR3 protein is CASSLGSSGRIPQFF. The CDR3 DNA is TGTGCCAGCAGTCTAGGGAGTAGCGGGAGAATTCCGCAGTTCTTC.

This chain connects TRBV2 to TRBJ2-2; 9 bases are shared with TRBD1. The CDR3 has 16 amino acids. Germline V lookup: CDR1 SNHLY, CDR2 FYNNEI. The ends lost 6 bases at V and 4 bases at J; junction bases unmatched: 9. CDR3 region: CASRQRTGAITGELFF. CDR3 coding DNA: TGTGCCAGCAGACAAAGGACAGGGGCCATCACCGGGGAGCTGTTTTTT.

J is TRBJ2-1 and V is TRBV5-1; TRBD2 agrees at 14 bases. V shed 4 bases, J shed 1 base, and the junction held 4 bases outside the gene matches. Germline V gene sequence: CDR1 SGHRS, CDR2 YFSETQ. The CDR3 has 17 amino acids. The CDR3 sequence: CASSTGLAGESYNEQFF. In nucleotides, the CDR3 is TGCGCCAGCAGCACGGGACTAGCGGGAGAATCCTACAATGAGCAGTTCTTC.

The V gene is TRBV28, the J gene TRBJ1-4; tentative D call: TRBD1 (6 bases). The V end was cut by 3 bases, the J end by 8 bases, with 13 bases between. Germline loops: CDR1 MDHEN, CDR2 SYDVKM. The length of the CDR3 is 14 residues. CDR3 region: CASSFAPTGEKLFF. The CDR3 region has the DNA TGTGCCAGCAGTTTCGCCCCGACAGGAGAAAAACTGTTTTTT.

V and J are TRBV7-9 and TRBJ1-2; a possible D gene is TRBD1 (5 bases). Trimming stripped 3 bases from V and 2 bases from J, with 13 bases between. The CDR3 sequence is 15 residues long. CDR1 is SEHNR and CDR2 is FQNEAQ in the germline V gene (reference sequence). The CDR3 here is CASSLGSGPNYGYTF. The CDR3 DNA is TGTGCCAGCAGCTTGGGCTCGGGACCGAACTATGGCTACACCTTC.